This T cell receptor (beta chain) was sequenced during a study of blood T cell repertoires in COVID-19. Whole-study context: T cells, B-cell-depleted T cells, or PBMCs provided the cDNA or gDNA that served as material.

Participants reported their clinical history, and cohort assignment relied on those reports. The germline gives CDR1 MGHRA, CDR2 YSYEKL. V was pared by 0 bases and J by 6 bases, with 10 bases of the junction left unmatched. This CDR3 has 17 amino acids. Libraries were prepared by immunoSEQ multiplex PCR; TCRdb keeps only in-frame clonotypes and omits some of them. The table includes 150,000 or so clones, about 85% detected once. The chain combines TRBV4-1 with TRBJ2-1; 8 bases are shared with TRBD1. What was sequenced was PBMCs or T cells enriched from blood (not recorded which). The TCR sequence derives from a woman in her thirties or forties who had been exposed to COVID-19. CDR3 in DNA: TGCGCCAGCAGCCAAGAAAGTCGGACAGGGTCATTCAATGAGCAGTTCTTC. It is translated as CASSQESRTGSFNEQFF.